This T cell receptor beta chain was recorded in a study of T cells in Graves' hyperthyroidism and ophthalmopathy. Findings and caveats of the study: Within blood appeared most thyroid clonotypes that had expanded above 0.001.

Lactation, pregnancy, other autoimmune disease or uncontrolled infection led to exclusion of patients. On this clonotype: The antigen remains undetermined.

TCR beta CDR3 region amplification was performed from RNA transcripts. The primer set for the first-round RT-PCR of the TCR CDR3 was HTBI. TCRdb used MiXCR to reprocess the multiplex PCR reads, holding one entry per CDR3 protein. The sample comprises nearly 750,000 distinct CDR3 sequences, 30% to 40% of which are singletons, and 30% to 40% rests with the top ten. This CDR3 is 12 amino acids long. The germline V gene encodes CDR1 LGHDT and CDR2 YNNKEL (reference sequence). V shed 3 bases and J shed 6 bases, with 9 bases lying between them. The source material was blood. The chain recombines TRBV3-1 with TRBJ2-7; TRBD2 might be the D (6 bases). The TCR was taken from a woman aged 40 to 49 with Graves' hyperthyroidism. This CDR3 is CASSHAEGEQYF. The CDR3 DNA is TGTGCCAGCAGCCATGCGGAGGGCGAGCAGTACTTC.